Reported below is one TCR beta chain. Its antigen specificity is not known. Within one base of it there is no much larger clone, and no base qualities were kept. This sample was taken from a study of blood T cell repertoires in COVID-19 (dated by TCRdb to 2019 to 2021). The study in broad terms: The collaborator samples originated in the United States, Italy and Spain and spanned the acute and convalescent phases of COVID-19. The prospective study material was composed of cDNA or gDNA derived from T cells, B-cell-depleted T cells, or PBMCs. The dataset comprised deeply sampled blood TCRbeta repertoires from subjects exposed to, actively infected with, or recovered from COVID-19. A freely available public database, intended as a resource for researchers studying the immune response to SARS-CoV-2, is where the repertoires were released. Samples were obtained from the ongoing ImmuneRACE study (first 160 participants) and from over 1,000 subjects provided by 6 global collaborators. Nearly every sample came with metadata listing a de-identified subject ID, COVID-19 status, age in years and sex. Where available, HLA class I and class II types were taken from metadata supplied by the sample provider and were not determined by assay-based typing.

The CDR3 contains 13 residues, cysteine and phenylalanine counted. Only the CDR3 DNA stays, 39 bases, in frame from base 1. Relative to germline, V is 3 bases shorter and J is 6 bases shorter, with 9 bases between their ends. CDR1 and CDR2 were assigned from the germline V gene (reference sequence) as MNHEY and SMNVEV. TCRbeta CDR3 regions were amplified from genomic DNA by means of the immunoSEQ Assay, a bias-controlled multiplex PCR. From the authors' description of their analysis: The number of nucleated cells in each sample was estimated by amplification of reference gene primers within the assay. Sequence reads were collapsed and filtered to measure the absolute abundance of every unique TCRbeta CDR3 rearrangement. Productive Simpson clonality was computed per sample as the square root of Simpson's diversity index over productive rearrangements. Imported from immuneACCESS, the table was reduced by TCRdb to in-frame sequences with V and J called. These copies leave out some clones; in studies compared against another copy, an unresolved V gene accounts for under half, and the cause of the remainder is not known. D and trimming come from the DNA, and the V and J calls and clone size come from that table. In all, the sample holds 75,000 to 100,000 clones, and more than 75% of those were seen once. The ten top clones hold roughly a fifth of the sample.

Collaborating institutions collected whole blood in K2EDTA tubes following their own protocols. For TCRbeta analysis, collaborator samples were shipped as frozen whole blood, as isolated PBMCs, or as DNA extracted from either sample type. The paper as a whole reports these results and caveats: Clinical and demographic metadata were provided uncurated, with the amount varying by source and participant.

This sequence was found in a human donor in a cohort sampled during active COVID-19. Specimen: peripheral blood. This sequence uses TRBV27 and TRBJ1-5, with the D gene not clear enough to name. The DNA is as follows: TGTGCCAGCAGTTTTTTAGACACTCAGCCCCAGCATTTT. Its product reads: CASSFLDTQPQHF.